This T cell receptor (beta chain) was retrieved from a study of cytomegalovirus exposure and HLA in healthy donors listed by TCRdb under 2017. At the level of the whole study: An earlier analysis of several hundred of the donors reported 250 to 300 Gb of sequence data and approximately 110 million unique TCR beta sequences from roughly 180 million T cells. An early release covering roughly 580 HLA-typed donors comprised approximately 300 gigabases of sequencing data and roughly 86 million unique TCR sequences. The genetic ancestry cluster associated with self-reported Caucasian donors included about 81% of the 300 to 400 genotyped donors. The study aimed to test whether signatures of past pathogen exposure could be identified by cataloging public T cell receptors. The T cell repertoires of around 730 subjects were profiled by immunosequencing and related to cytomegalovirus serostatus. Besides the first cohort of hundreds of subjects, a separate validation cohort made up of 120 or so different subjects was used. To predict cytomegalovirus infection status, the study brought together high-throughput TCR immunosequencing, statistical association of individual TCRs with disease status, and machine learning. In a later analysis, previously published TCR beta repertoires from fewer than 750 donors were re-analyzed and high-resolution HLA genotyping was added so that TCR occurrence patterns could be studied. Rather than using new phenotypic data, the later analysis identified candidate immune exposures from TCR beta sequences and from how often those sequences occurred across donors. An earlier analysis of a few hundred of the donors applied high-throughput TCR beta sequencing to assess whether each TCR beta V gene segment acted as functional or pseudogenic. Alongside the repertoire data, information on donor age, sex, ethnicity and CMV serostatus was compiled. A later genetic analysis took genome-wide SNP genotypes for about 55% of the 666 donors and used that subset as a discovery cohort. All discovery cohort repertoires had been generated on a single sequencing platform. Both class I and class II loci were covered by HLA typing, at four-digit resolution. Typing coverage varied by locus: about 629-640 donors for A, B, C, DRB1 and DQB1; around 560 for DQA1; over 600 for DPA1; more than 450 for DPB1. Because of strong linkage in the cohort, 4 to 6 DR-DQ haplotypes were treated as single units for association and clustering. Among under 450 genotyped donors of the cohort, an average of around 240,000 unique TCR beta nucleotide sequences were sequenced per donor, approximately 20% of them non-productive. Broader findings and caveats from the paper: A total of 150 or so TCR beta chains were listed by the study as associated with cytomegalovirus. Strong co-occurrence of HLA alleles, especially DR and DQ, made assigning TCR associations to individual alleles difficult. In vitro tests confirmed that three of the cytomegalovirus-associated TCR beta chains recognize cytomegalovirus antigens. The only immune exposure information available for the cohort was CMV serostatus. In this cohort, only TCR beta chains were sequenced, and detectable features were limited by the absence of alpha or paired-chain data. Roughly uniform sequencing depth across donors was assumed in presence/absence analyses, although this assumption may not hold. In an earlier analysis of around 500 of the donors, most TCR beta V segments appeared in productive rearrangements about 90% or about 30% of the time, broadly matching IMGT annotations. In a later analysis, most CMV-associated TCR beta chains were found to appear HLA-restricted, with HLA associations seemingly driven largely by CMV exposure. Because counts were too low, roughly 18 rarely observed V segments, including chromosome 9 orphons, were left out of the earlier analysis of 500 to 650 of the donors. The sequencing pipeline was judged likely to have produced a cluster of highly shared sequence variants as a technical artifact. In a later analysis, HLA-associated TCR beta chains were found to be more clonally expanded and to have lower generation probabilities than equally common non-associated chains. Correlated functional status among segregating V segments might reflect linkage disequilibrium, but an unknown experimental factor could not be ruled out. Several of the top co-occurrence clusters appeared to be linked to parvovirus B19, influenza, CMV and Epstein-Barr virus, according to a later analysis. A later analysis associated about 17,000 TCR beta sequences with specific HLA alleles at a false discovery rate of 0.05. According to a later genetic analysis, donors in an Asian-associated ancestry cluster had fewer N-insertions in productive TCRs than the approximately 700-donor mean. In a later genetic analysis, a missense DCLRE1C variant was associated with V-gene and J-gene trimming of TCR beta chains, and the association was replicated in an independent cohort. According to the authors, the approach could potentially be generalized to other disease states and immunological phenotypes. Because HLA typing was missing for some donors at each locus, association tests included only the typed subset. While some public TCRs were present in many individuals, most TCR sequences turned up only very rarely across donors. In a later analysis, the rate of TCR association differed among HLA loci, with DRB1 alleles having the most associated TCRs and HLA-C alleles having the fewest. The classifier was reported to diagnose cytomegalovirus status with high specificity and sensitivity in both the original and validation cohorts. A further reported finding was that TCR beta sequences accurately predicted the HLA-A and HLA-B alleles for most subjects in the first cohort.

Regarding this clone: No cognate antigen has been identified for it. Base qualities are missing; no much larger clone stands one base away.

The cohort was made up of 650 to 700 healthy bone marrow donors. At the time of sampling, all cohort members were nominally healthy, though unrecorded immune exposures were likely present. The donor was CMV seronegative and was included in the group of several hundred seronegative cohort members. A peripheral blood sample was provided by each donor, and peripheral blood mononuclear cells were used for TCR beta sequencing. The Qiagen DNeasy Blood Extraction Kit was used to extract genomic DNA from the blood cell samples. The library was obtained by the immunoSEQ multiplex PCR assay. The multiplex PCR relied on a mix of 60 forward primers for TCR Vbeta segments and 13 reverse primers for TCR Jbeta segments. The CDR3 region of rearranged TCR beta genes was amplified from genomic DNA by a multiplex PCR assay. The amplified TCR beta libraries were sequenced on the Illumina HiSeq System as 87-base-pair reads. Per the original workflow: Across the 600 to 700 repertoires, a later analysis counted tens of millions of unique TCR beta chains, roughly 11 million of which were shared by at least two donors. Raw reads were error-corrected and collapsed into unique sequences by a nearest-neighbor algorithm in which closely related sequences were merged to remove PCR and sequencing errors. CDR3 sequences were aligned to IMGT reference sequences to assign V, D and J gene segments. For a sequence to be retained, at least a six-nucleotide match to both a V gene segment and a J gene segment was required. Rearrangements were called productive when the CDR3 lacked stop codons and stayed in frame with V and J; all others were non-productive. Following IMGT convention, CDR3 was defined as the stretch from the second conserved V-encoded cysteine to the conserved J-encoded phenylalanine. Sequences without an unambiguous match to a single V gene segment were excluded from the earlier analysis of approximately 560 of the donors. An earlier analysis of fewer than 750 of the donors called V segments functional above 56.7% productive rearrangements and segregating when the between-donor standard deviation exceeded 5%. To diagnose cytomegalovirus status from the catalog of TCR beta chain sequences, a statistical classification framework was built. A later analysis assigned V and J genes by comparing TCR nucleotide sequences with IMGT/GENE-DB human TR gene sequences. A later analysis assigned CDR3 sequences and most-parsimonious VDJ recombination scenarios with the TCRdist pipeline. In a later analysis, every TCR beta chain was defined by the combination of its CDR3 amino acid sequence and its V-gene family, and reads without a unique V-gene family were dropped. As a way to deal with suspected cross-contamination and a sequencing artifact, a later analysis dropped 500 to 700 nucleotide sequences that were highly shared and had low generation probability. In a later analysis, a clonal expansion index was calculated for each public chain from normalized within-repertoire ranks of inferred template counts. A later analysis computed generation probabilities with a VDJ recombination model fitted to out-of-frame rearrangements, and checked the results against IGoR. Hypergeometric tests were used in a later analysis to score TCR-TCR, TCR-HLA and TCR-CMV co-occurrence, with a repertoire-size bias correction applied to the TCR pairs. A later analysis estimated false discovery rates by permuting HLA or CMV assignments 20 times. In a later analysis, co-occurring TCRs were grouped using DBSCAN, with TCRdist sequence similarity added in when clustering inside HLA-allele-positive subsets. Repertoires with fewer than 30,000 or more than 120,000 public chains were left out of co-occurrence clustering, as were five repertoires with anomalous nucleotide sharing. TCRdb stores this immuneACCESS table with in-frame sequences only. Part of the clones is absent; in the studies checked, under half of the shortfall reflects unresolved V genes, and no reason is known for the rest. The V and J calls and clone size are taken from that table; D and trimming were inferred from the DNA. This sample has roughly 100,000 clones in its table, and just under 80% of those were observed once. The top ten clones comprise around 1.3% of the sample.

The origin of this receptor is a young man in good health and CMV-seronegative. Material: PBMCs.

The DNA reads as follows: TGTGCCATTCCGGCAGGGGATAGTAGCACAGATACGCAGTATTTT. Translated, it reads CAIPAGDSSTDTQYF. The rearranged segments are TRBV6-1 and TRBJ2-3; the D region possibly corresponds to TRBD1 (6 bases align). From the cysteine up to the phenylalanine, the CDR3 has a length of 15 residues. Only the CDR3 DNA stays, 45 bases, in frame from base 1. The V and J ends are trimmed by 10 bases and 0 bases, leaving 17 bases between them. As encoded in the germline V gene, CDR1 is MNHNS while CDR2 is SASEGT.